This T cell receptor (beta chain) came from a study of T cell responses to AZD1222 COVID-19 vaccine. Here immunoSEQ multiplex PCR was the method, and the copy in TCRdb shows in-frame clones only, minus some. The sample yields over 110,000 clones, under 90% seen once. V was pared by 7 bases and J by 6 bases, with 9 bases of the junction left unmatched. CDR3 length: 15 residues. The germline gives CDR1 LNHDA, CDR2 SQIVND (reference sequence). A remark on this clone: The antigen is unknown.

General study findings and limits: White British people made up most donors, females outnumbered males, and clonal diversity was possibly underestimated. In the spike-specific TCR repertoire, nearly half reportedly target unmutated variant regions.

The clonotype originates from an adult who received the AZD1222 COVID-19 vaccine. The material was peripheral blood, obtained 28 days after the second AZD1222 dose. J is TRBJ1-1 and V is TRBV19, with TRBD1 matching 12 bases. CDR3: CASTGTGGIVSEAFF. As DNA, the CDR3 is TGTGCCAGTACCGGGACAGGGGGCATCGTATCTGAAGCTTTCTTT.